The rows below give T cell receptor beta chains drawn from one sample of a study of human T cells and chemical hapten exposure. Each CDR3 protein is one row after TCRdb ran MiXCR on the RACE reads. In the table there are some 340,000 distinct CDR3 sequences, around 7% of which are singletons. The sample was whole blood, taken in connection with sensitization to the hapten diphenylcyclopropenone (DPC). The source of these receptors is a woman between 18 and 29 years old with alopecia areata. Some clones in this sample may be carry-over from other donors' samples. Each CDR3 is given with its conserved first and last residue. Fields, in order: V gene, J gene, clone size, D gene, CDR3 protein, CDR3 DNA. The D gene is left open where the match is weak. The size entry is marked missing in some rows and otherwise reads once, few, many or a size class.

V: TRBV5-1; J: TRBJ1-4; size: .; D: .; CDR3: CASSFKPATNEKLFF; DNA: TGCGCCAGCAGCTTCAAGCCAGCAACTAATGAAAAACTGTTTTTT
V: TRBV7-9; J: TRBJ2-2; size: .; D: TRBD2; CDR3: CASSEPATSGGARTGELFF; DNA: TGTGCCAGCAGCGAGCCGGCGACTAGCGGGGGGGCCCGGACCGGGGAGCTGTTTTTT
V: TRBV7-2; J: TRBJ2-3; size: few; D: TRBD1; CDR3: CASSSDRGDPDTQYF; DNA: TGTGCCAGCAGTTCCGACAGGGGGGACCCAGATACGCAGTATTTT
V: TRBV23-1; J: TRBJ2-7; size: few; D: .; CDR3: CALQPFDRSPYEQYF; DNA: TGCGCCCTACAGCCGTTCGACAGGAGCCCCTACGAGCAGTACTTC
V: TRBV11-3; J: TRBJ2-1; size: many; D: .; CDR3: CASSPSPLHNEQFF; DNA: TGTGCCAGCAGCCCTAGCCCACTTCACAATGAGCAGTTCTTC
V: TRBV12-3/TRBV12-4; J: TRBJ2-2; size: .; D: TRBD1; CDR3: CASSYRQGMGELFF; DNA: TGTGCCAGCAGTTACCGACAGGGAATGGGGGAGCTGTTTTTT
V: TRBV20-1; J: TRBJ2-1; size: many; D: TRBD1; CDR3: CSARETGTGTYNEQFF; DNA: TGCAGTGCTAGGGAAACCGGGACAGGGACCTACAATGAGCAGTTCTTC
V: TRBV6-1; J: TRBJ1-6; size: .; D: .; CDR3: CASSENGHNSPLHF; DNA: TGTGCCAGCAGTGAAAACGGGCATAATTCACCCCTCCACTTT
V: TRBV20-1; J: TRBJ2-3; size: .; D: .; CDR3: CSASLVRTDTQYF; DNA: TGCAGTGCTAGTCTCGTGAGGACAGATACGCAGTATTTT
V: TRBV6-6; J: TRBJ1-5; size: few; D: .; CDR3: CASIGLYSNQPQHF; DNA: TGTGCCAGCATTGGACTGTATAGCAATCAGCCCCAGCATTTT
V: TRBV9; J: TRBJ2-3; size: few; D: .; CDR3: CASSVRSLGTDTQYF; DNA: TGTGCCAGCAGCGTTCGGAGTCTAGGCACAGATACGCAGTATTTT
V: TRBV6-6; J: TRBJ2-3; size: .; D: .; CDR3: CASSYSGYKSTDTQYF; DNA: TGTGCCAGCAGTTACTCAGGTTACAAAAGTACAGATACGCAGTATTTT
V: TRBV29-1; J: TRBJ2-5; size: .; D: .; CDR3: CSVSPDRPDTQYF; DNA: TGCAGCGTTTCACCGGACCGTCCAGACACCCAGTACTTC
V: TRBV6-2/TRBV6-3; J: TRBJ1-5; size: many; D: .; CDR3: CASTSFGIAQPQHF; DNA: TGTGCCAGCACCTCCTTCGGTATTGCTCAGCCCCAGCATTTT
V: TRBV4-3; J: TRBJ2-2; size: .; D: .; CDR3: CASSPIAGTGELFF; DNA: TGCGCCAGCAGCCCTATCGCAGGGACCGGGGAGCTGTTTTTT
V: TRBV12-3/TRBV12-4; J: TRBJ1-1; size: many; D: .; CDR3: CASSLPGLHTEAFF; DNA: TGTGCCAGCAGTTTGCCAGGGCTACACACTGAAGCTTTCTTT
V: TRBV28; J: TRBJ2-6; size: many; D: .; CDR3: CASGTSGAGANVLTF; DNA: TGTGCCAGCGGGACGAGTGGGGCTGGGGCCAACGTCCTGACTTTC
V: TRBV5-4; J: TRBJ2-7; size: .; D: .; CDR3: CASRLDNDEQYF; DNA: TGTGCCAGCCGCCTGGATAACGACGAGCAGTACTTC
V: TRBV20-1; J: TRBJ2-7; size: .; D: .; CDR3: CSARGTHSYEQYF; DNA: TGCAGTGCCCGAGGGACACACTCCTACGAGCAGTACTTC
V: TRBV7-2; J: TRBJ1-2; size: few; D: .; CDR3: CASSLQGLPGYTF; DNA: TGTGCCAGCAGCTTACAGGGGCTGCCGGGCTACACCTTC
V: TRBV6-5; J: TRBJ1-5; size: many; D: .; CDR3: CASSYSNGKNQPQHF; DNA: TGTGCCAGCAGTTACTCGAATGGAAAGAATCAGCCCCAGCATTTT
V: TRBV28; J: TRBJ1-5; size: few; D: .; CDR3: CASTPFSSNQPQHF; DNA: TGTGCCAGCACTCCCTTCTCTAGCAATCAGCCCCAGCATTTT
V: TRBV10-3; J: TRBJ1-2; size: .; D: TRBD1; CDR3: CAISDIDRGNGYTF; DNA: TGTGCCATCAGTGATATTGACAGGGGCAATGGCTACACCTTC
V: TRBV7-9; J: TRBJ1-3; size: .; D: TRBD1; CDR3: CASSILQGQSSGNTIYF; DNA: TGTGCCAGCAGCATTTTACAGGGGCAGAGCTCTGGAAACACCATATATTTT
V: TRBV7-9; J: TRBJ2-3; size: .; D: .; CDR3: CASSPERASSTDTQYF; DNA: TGTGCCAGCAGCCCTGAGCGGGCCTCTAGCACAGATACGCAGTATTTT
V: TRBV27; J: TRBJ2-1; size: many; D: TRBD1; CDR3: CASSPIPGQGANEQFF; DNA: TGTGCCAGCAGTCCCATTCCGGGACAGGGGGCAAATGAGCAGTTCTTC
V: TRBV11-2; J: TRBJ2-5; size: many; D: .; CDR3: CASSFSRSRTQYF; DNA: TGTGCCAGCAGCTTTTCGCGGTCTAGGACCCAGTACTTC
V: TRBV12-3/TRBV12-4; J: TRBJ2-7; size: .; D: TRBD1; CDR3: CASSFPDRDHEQYF; DNA: TGTGCCAGCAGTTTCCCGGACAGGGACCACGAGCAGTACTTC
V: TRBV2; J: TRBJ2-1; size: .; D: .; CDR3: CASNPRSSYNEQFF; DNA: TGTGCCAGCAACCCTAGGTCGTCCTACAATGAGCAGTTCTTC
V: TRBV2; J: TRBJ1-2; size: few; D: .; CDR3: CASGSRGTLTFPF; DNA: TGTGCCAGTGGGAGCCGCGGGACACTCACTTTCCCCTTC
V: TRBV7-9; J: TRBJ1-1; size: many; D: .; CDR3: CASSKEVVTELTEAFF; DNA: TGTGCCAGCAGCAAAGAGGTGGTGACAGAACTCACTGAAGCTTTCTTT
V: TRBV7-2; J: TRBJ2-1; size: few; D: .; CDR3: CASSVGQDNEQFF; DNA: TGTGCCAGCAGCGTGGGACAAGACAATGAGCAGTTCTTC
V: TRBV7-9; J: TRBJ2-3; size: many; D: TRBD2; CDR3: CASSLGSGLAFTDTQYF; DNA: TGTGCCAGCAGCTTAGGATCGGGACTAGCCTTCACAGATACGCAGTATTTT
V: TRBV27; J: TRBJ1-1; size: few; D: TRBD1; CDR3: CASSFRGRTEAFF; DNA: TGTGCCAGCAGTTTTAGGGGGCGCACTGAAGCTTTCTTT
V: TRBV6-1; J: TRBJ2-3; size: few; D: TRBD1; CDR3: CASRPWTGGTDTQYF; DNA: TGTGCCAGCAGGCCCTGGACAGGGGGCACGGATACGCAGTATTTT
V: TRBV4-3; J: TRBJ2-3; size: few; D: TRBD1; CDR3: CASSQDSTGGEPDTQYF; DNA: TGCGCCAGCAGCCAAGATTCGACAGGGGGCGAGCCAGATACGCAGTATTTT
V: TRBV3-1; J: TRBJ1-1; size: .; D: .; CDR3: CASSQGRATEAFF; DNA: TGTGCCAGCAGCCAAGGGAGGGCCACTGAAGCTTTCTTT
V: TRBV10-2; J: TRBJ1-1; size: few; D: TRBD1; CDR3: CASTRQGRTEAFF; DNA: TGCGCCAGCACCAGACAGGGACGAACTGAAGCTTTCTTT
V: TRBV7-9; J: TRBJ2-3; size: few; D: .; CDR3: CASSPYGRADTDTQYF; DNA: TGTGCCAGCAGCCCATACGGGCGGGCAGACACAGATACGCAGTATTTT
V: TRBV27; J: TRBJ1-2; size: few; D: .; CDR3: CASSFSQLSNGYTF; DNA: TGTGCCAGCAGTTTTTCCCAACTATCGAATGGCTACACCTTC
V: TRBV28; J: TRBJ1-2; size: .; D: .; CDR3: CASSNPTENYGYTF; DNA: TGTGCCAGCAGTAATCCGACAGAGAACTATGGCTACACCTTC
V: TRBV29-1; J: TRBJ1-1; size: .; D: .; CDR3: CSVDRAPGGTEAFF; DNA: TGCAGCGTTGATCGAGCACCAGGTGGAACTGAAGCTTTCTTT
V: TRBV3-1; J: TRBJ1-5; size: .; D: .; CDR3: CASSANRGDQPQHF; DNA: TGTGCCAGCAGCGCAAACAGAGGGGATCAGCCCCAGCATTTT
V: TRBV27; J: TRBJ2-3; size: many; D: TRBD1; CDR3: CASSWGQGAADTQYF; DNA: TGTGCCAGCAGTTGGGGACAGGGGGCCGCAGATACGCAGTATTTT
V: TRBV6-5; J: TRBJ1-6; size: .; D: .; CDR3: CATNPPGRSHNSPLHF; DNA: TGTGCCACCAACCCGCCAGGAAGAAGTCATAATTCACCCCTCCACTTT
V: TRBV6-2/TRBV6-3; J: TRBJ1-6; size: .; D: .; CDR3: CASSYSIRTPKDNSPLHF; DNA: TGTGCCAGCAGTTACTCGATACGGACGCCCAAGGATAATTCACCCCTCCACTTT
V: TRBV27; J: TRBJ2-3; size: few; D: TRBD2; CDR3: CASSGRGNTQYF; DNA: TGTGCCAGCAGTGGGAGGGGAAATACGCAGTATTTT